One sample yielded the 19 T cell receptor beta chains listed below, sequenced in a study of cytomegalovirus exposure and HLA in healthy donors. PCR involved 60 Vbeta and 13 Jbeta primers. Produced via immunoSEQ multiplex PCR; TCRdb's table is partial and in-frame only. This table has approximately 130,000 clones, over 65% appearing once. The sequencing input was PBMCs. Receptors originate from a man between 50 and 59 years old in good health and CMV-seronegative.

The V and J genes are TRBV5-1 and TRBJ1-3; TRBD1 matches at 7 bases. Trimming at V came to 4 bases and at J to 2 bases, leaving 15 bases not matched to a gene. Germline V gene data show CDR1 as SGHRS and CDR2 as YFSETQ. The CDR3 has 18 amino acids. The CDR3 spells CASSPQTGERFPGNTIYF. The CDR3 bases are TGCGCCAGCAGCCCCCAAACAGGGGAGAGGTTCCCTGGAAACACCATATATTTT.

V gene TRBV7-8 combines with J gene TRBJ1-1; 10 positions match TRBD1. Trimming at V came to 6 bases and at J to 4 bases, leaving 5 bases not matched to a gene. Germline V CDR1 and CDR2: SGHVS, FQNEAQ. This CDR3 is 14 amino acids long. The CDR3 region has the DNA TGTGCCAGCAGTATGGGACAGGGGACCACTGAAGCTTTCTTT. This translates into CASSMGQGTTEAFF.

Concerning this clone itself: The sample has other DNA sequences that encode this CDR3 too. V gene TRBV25-1 combines with J gene TRBJ2-5; D remains unclear. The CDR3 length is 14 residues. Trimming cost V 3 bases and J 0 bases, with 8 bases left between them. Germline CDR1 reads MGHDK; CDR2 reads SYGVNS. Here the CDR3 DNA reads TGTGCCAGCAGTGAGAACCGAGACCAAGAGACCCAGTACTTC. Protein: CASSENRDQETQYF.

The chain recombines TRBV18 with TRBJ1-1, with unresolved D. CDR3 length equals 16 residues. V lost 6 bases, J lost 4 bases, and 21 bases lay in between. In germline, CDR1 is KGHSH, CDR2 LQKENI. The CDR3, as DNA: TGTGCCAGCTCGCAAGCGAGGGTTCCCCTACGCACTGAAGCTTTCTTT. Its translation is CASSQARVPLRTEAFF. Together with reference TRBV18 and TRBJ1-1, the CDR3 gives the full variable domain: NAGVMQNPRHLVRRRGQEARLRCSPMKGHSHVYWYRQLPEEGLKFMVYLQKENIIDESGMPKERFSAEFPKEGPSILRIQQVVRGDSAAYFCASSQARVPLRTEAFFGQGTRLTVV.

The DNA for the CDR3 is TGTGCCAGCTCCGACAGCTCTGGAAACACCATATATTTT. Encoded protein: CASSDSSGNTIYF. The V and J genes are TRBV18 and TRBJ1-3; weak D call: TRBD1 (5 bases). This CDR3 comprises 13 residues. Deletions cut 6 bases from V and 0 bases from J, with 6 bases between. Germline V gene lookup returns CDR1 KGHSH and CDR2 LQKENI.

The J gene is TRBJ1-4, the V gene TRBV6-1, with D possibly being TRBD1 (5 bases). Germline CDR1 reads MNHNS; CDR2 reads SASEGT. Deletions cut 3 bases from V and 2 bases from J, with 7 bases between. The CDR3 contains 14 residues. The CDR3, as DNA: TGTGCCAGCAGTGACGGGGGTACTAATGAAAAACTGTTTTTT. Its translation: CASSDGGTNEKLFF.

The rearrangement joins TRBV4-2 to TRBJ2-3, with D uncertain. Trimming stripped 0 bases from V and 6 bases from J, with 10 bases between. The CDR3 contains 14 residues. Germline values: CDR1 LGHNA, CDR2 YNFKEQ. The CDR3 nucleotides read TGTGCCAGCAGCCAAGATCGGAGAGAGGATACGCAGTATTTT. Its translation is CASSQDRREDTQYF.

The chain combines TRBV7-2 with TRBJ2-1; 11 nucleotides align to TRBD2. This CDR3 is built from 17 residues. Trimming took 3 bases from V and 4 from J; bases not matched to a gene: 8. Germline CDR1 is SGHTA and CDR2 is FQGNSA. The CDR3 bases are TGTGCCAGCAGCTTGGTTAGCGGGAGGGGTGTTTACAATGAGCAGTTCTTC. It encodes CASSLVSGRGVYNEQFF. Full variable domain (rest looked up from reference TRBV7-2 and TRBJ2-1): GAGVSQSPSNKVTEKGKDVELRCDPISGHTALYWYRQSLGQGLEFLIYFQGNSAPDKSGLPSDRFSAERTGGSVSTLTIQRTQQEDSAVYLCASSLVSGRGVYNEQFFGPGTRLTVL.

In its sample, this clone was seen a few times. The chain uses TRBV11-3 and TRBJ2-1; TRBD2 matches at 7 bases. The CDR3 contains 15 residues. From germline, CDR1 is SGHNT and CDR2 YENEEA. The ends lost 3 bases at V and 6 bases at J; junction bases unmatched: 8. CDR3 in DNA: TGTGCCAGCAGCTTGGGAGGGAGGATTTTCAATGAGCAGTTCTTC. This encodes CASSLGGRIFNEQFF.

The chain uses TRBV28 and TRBJ2-1; D gene unclear. Germline values: CDR1 MDHEN, CDR2 SYDVKM. V was cut by 8 bases and J by 0 bases, with 11 bases left in between. This CDR3 has 14 residues. The CDR3 sequence: CASVRDISYNEQFF. The CDR3 region has the DNA TGTGCCAGCGTTCGTGACATCTCCTACAATGAGCAGTTCTTC.

The chain's CDR3 is CASSPAPPGFNGEKLFF. The CDR3 coding sequence is TGTGCCAGCTCACCAGCACCGCCGGGATTCAACGGGGAAAAACTGTTTTTT. The chain joins TRBV18 to TRBJ1-4; D not resolved. Looked up from germline, CDR1 is KGHSH and CDR2 is LQKENI. V was trimmed by 2 bases and J by 8 bases, leaving 21 bases between them. The CDR3 is 17 amino acids.

The rearrangement joins TRBV6-5 to TRBJ2-2; 13 bases line up with TRBD2. Unmatched junction bases numbered 0, after V lost 4 bases and J lost 4 bases. The CDR3 covers 15 residues. From germline, CDR1 is MNHEY and CDR2 SVGAGI. This CDR3 is CASSWTSGSTGELFF. The CDR3 coding sequence is TGTGCCAGCAGTTGGACTAGCGGGAGCACCGGGGAGCTGTTTTTT.

This sequence joins TRBV29-1 and TRBJ2-1, with D tentatively TRBD2 (5 bases). The CDR3 is 17 amino acids. Trimming removed 1 base from V and 6 bases from J, with 22 bases in between. Germline CDR1 and CDR2: SQVTM and ANQGSEA. CDR3 loop: CSVEGLASNRARNEQFF. CDR3 DNA: TGCAGCGTTGAAGGGCTAGCTTCGAATCGGGCGCGCAATGAGCAGTTCTTC.

The table lists this clone with a few counts. V and J are TRBV11-2 and TRBJ1-1; D unresolved. V shed 6 bases and J shed 4 bases, with 9 bases lying between them. Germline loops: CDR1 SGHAT, CDR2 FQNNGV. This CDR3 contains 12 residues. Here the CDR3 DNA reads TGTGCCAGCAGTTGGTTCGGCACTGAAGCTTTCTTT. Amino acids: CASSWFGTEAFF.

The CDR3: CASSPRINAVLNYGYTF. For the CDR3, the DNA is TGTGCCAGTAGCCCCAGAATTAACGCCGTCCTTAACTATGGCTACACCTTC. This chain links TRBV19 with TRBJ1-2; D gene unclear. Germline-derived CDR1 and CDR2 are LNHDA and SQIVND (reference sequence). V dropped 6 bases and J dropped 1 base, with 21 bases sitting between them. The CDR3 sequence is 17 residues long. The full variable domain, with the rest looked up from reference TRBV19 and TRBJ1-2, is DGGITQSPKYLFRKEGQNVTLSCEQNLNHDAMYWYRQDPGQGLRLIYYSQIVNDFQKGDIAEGYSVSREKKESFPLTVTSAQKNPTAFYLCASSPRINAVLNYGYTFGSGTRLTVV.

The chain carries TRBV14 and TRBJ2-5; 8 bases map to TRBD2. J gave up 5 bases and V 1 base, and 9 bases lay outside the gene matches. Germline assignment: CDR1 SGHDN and CDR2 FVKESK. The CDR3 covers 16 residues. CDR3 in DNA: TGTGCCAGCAGCCAAGTAAGCGGGAGCAAGGTCGAGACCCAGTACTTC. Protein product: CASSQVSGSKVETQYF.

V usage is TRBV7-8 and J usage is TRBJ2-3; 9 bases agree with TRBD1. Germline V gives CDR1 SGHVS, CDR2 FQNEAQ. With 1 base clipped from V and 0 bases from J, the junction kept 5 bases outside the gene matches. The CDR3 covers 17 residues. In DNA, the CDR3 is TGTGCCAGCAGCTTAGTCCCCGGGACAGGGAGCACAGATACGCAGTATTTT. Its translation: CASSLVPGTGSTDTQYF.

The CDR3 nucleotides are TGTGCCAGCAGCCCCGAGGGAGCGGGAGCCCGCTTGGAGCAGTACTTC. Amino acid sequence: CASSPEGAGARLEQYF. The chain combines TRBV9 with TRBJ2-7, with 8 bases matching TRBD2. The CDR3 runs to 16 residues. V gave up 4 bases and J gave up 7 bases; unmatched junction bases: 16. Germline V gene sequence: CDR1 SGDLS, CDR2 YYNGEE.

This clone was recorded a few times. The rearrangement joins TRBV28 to TRBJ2-7; 7 positions agree with TRBD2. Germline loops: CDR1 MDHEN, CDR2 SYDVKM. The V and J ends lost 0 bases and 7 bases, in that order; junction bases with no gene match: 9. The CDR3 is made up of 15 amino acids. The CDR3 DNA is TGTGCCAGCAGTTTATGGGCAGCGGGATCGGGGGAGCAGTACTTC. It is translated as CASSLWAAGSGEQYF. The whole variable domain, filled in from reference TRBV28 and TRBJ2-7, reads DVKVTQSSRYLVKRTGEKVFLECVQDMDHENMFWYRQDPGLGLRLIYFSYDVKMKEKGDIPEGYSVSREKKERFSLILESASTNQTSMYLCASSLWAAGSGEQYFGPGTRLTVT.